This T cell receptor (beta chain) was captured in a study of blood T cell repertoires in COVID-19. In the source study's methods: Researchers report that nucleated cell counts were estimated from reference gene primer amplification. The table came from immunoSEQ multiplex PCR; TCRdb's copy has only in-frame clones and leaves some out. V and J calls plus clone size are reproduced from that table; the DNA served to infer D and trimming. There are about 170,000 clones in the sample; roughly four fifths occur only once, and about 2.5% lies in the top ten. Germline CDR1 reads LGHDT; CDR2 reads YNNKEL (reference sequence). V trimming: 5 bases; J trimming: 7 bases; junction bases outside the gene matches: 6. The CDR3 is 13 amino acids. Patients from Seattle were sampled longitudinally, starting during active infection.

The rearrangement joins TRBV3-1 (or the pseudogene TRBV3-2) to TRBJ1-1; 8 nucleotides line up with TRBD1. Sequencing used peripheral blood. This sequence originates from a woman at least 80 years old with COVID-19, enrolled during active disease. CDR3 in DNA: TGTGCCAGCAGCTTACGACAGGGGATTGAAGCTTTCTTT. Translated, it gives CASSLRQGIEAFF.